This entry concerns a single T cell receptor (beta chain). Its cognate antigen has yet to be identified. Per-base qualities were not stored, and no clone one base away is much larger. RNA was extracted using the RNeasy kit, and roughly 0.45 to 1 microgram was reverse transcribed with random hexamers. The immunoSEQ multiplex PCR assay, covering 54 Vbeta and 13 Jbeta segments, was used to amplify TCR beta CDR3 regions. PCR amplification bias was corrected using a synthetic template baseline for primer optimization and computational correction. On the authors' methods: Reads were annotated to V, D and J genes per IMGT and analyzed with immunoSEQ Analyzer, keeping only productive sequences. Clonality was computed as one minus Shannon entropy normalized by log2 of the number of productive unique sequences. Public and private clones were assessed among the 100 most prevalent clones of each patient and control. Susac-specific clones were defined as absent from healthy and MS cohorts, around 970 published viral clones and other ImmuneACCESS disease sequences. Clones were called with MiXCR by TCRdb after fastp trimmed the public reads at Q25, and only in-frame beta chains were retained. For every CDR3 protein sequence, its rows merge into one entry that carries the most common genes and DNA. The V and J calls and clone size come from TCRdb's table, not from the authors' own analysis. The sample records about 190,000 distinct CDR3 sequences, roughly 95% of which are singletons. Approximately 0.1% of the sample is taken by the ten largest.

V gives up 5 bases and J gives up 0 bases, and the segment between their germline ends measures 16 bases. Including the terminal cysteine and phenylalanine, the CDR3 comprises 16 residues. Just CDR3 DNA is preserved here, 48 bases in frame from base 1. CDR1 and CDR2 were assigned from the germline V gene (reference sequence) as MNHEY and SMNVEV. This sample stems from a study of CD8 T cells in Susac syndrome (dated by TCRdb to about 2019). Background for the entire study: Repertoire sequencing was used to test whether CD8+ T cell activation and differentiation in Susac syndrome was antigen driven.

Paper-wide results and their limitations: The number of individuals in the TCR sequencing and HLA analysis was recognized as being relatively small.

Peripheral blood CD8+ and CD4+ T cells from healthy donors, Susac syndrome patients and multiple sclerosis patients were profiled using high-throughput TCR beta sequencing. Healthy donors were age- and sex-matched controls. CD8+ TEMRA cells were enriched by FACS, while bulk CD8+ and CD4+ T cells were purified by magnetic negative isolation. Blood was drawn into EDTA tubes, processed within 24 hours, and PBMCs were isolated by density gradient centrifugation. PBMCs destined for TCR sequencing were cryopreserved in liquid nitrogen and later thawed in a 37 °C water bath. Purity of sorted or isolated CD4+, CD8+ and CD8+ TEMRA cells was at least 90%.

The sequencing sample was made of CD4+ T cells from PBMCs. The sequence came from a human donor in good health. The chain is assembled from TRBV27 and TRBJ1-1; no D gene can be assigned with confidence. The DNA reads TGTGCCAGCAGTCATCCCCGTACTGGGATGAACACTGAAGCTTTCTTT. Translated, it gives CASSHPRTGMNTEAFF.